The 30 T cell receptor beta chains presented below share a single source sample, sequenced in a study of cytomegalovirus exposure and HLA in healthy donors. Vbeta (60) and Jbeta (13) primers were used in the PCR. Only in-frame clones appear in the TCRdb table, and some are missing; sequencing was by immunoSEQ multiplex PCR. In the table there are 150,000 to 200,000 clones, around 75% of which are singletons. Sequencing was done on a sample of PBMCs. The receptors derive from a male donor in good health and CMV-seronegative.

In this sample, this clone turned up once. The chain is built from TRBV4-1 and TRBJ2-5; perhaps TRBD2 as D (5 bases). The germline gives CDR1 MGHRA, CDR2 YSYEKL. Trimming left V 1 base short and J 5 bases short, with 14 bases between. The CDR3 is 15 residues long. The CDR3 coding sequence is TGCGCCAGCAGCCAAGGAGGGCAAATTGGGGAGACCCAGTACTTC. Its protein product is CASSQGGQIGETQYF.

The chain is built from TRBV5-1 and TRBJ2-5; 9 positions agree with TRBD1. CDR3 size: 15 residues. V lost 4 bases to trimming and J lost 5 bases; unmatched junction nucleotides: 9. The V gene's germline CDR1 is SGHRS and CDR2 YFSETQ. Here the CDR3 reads CASSKNTGGRETQYF. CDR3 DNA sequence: TGCGCCAGCAGCAAGAATACAGGGGGCCGTGAGACCCAGTACTTC. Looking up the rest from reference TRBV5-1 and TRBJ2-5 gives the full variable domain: KAGVTQTPRYLIKTRGQQVTLSCSPISGHRSVSWYQQTPGQGLQFLFEYFSETQRNKGNFPGRFSGRQFSNSRSEMNVSTLELGDSALYLCASSKNTGGRETQYFGPGTRLLVL.

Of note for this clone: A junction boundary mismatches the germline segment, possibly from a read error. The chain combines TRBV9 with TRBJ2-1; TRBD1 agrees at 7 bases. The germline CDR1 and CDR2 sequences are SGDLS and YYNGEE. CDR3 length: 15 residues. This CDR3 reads CASSIQGRPYNEQFF. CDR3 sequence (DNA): TGTGCCAGCAGCATACAGGGGCGGCCCTACAATGAACAGTTCTTC.

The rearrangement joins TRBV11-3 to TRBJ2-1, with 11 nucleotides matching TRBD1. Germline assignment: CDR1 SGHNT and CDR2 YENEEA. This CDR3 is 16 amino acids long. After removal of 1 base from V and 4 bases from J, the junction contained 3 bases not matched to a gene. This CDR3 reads CASSLGDRGIYNEQFF. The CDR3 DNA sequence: TGTGCCAGCAGCTTAGGGGACAGGGGGATTTACAATGAGCAGTTCTTC.

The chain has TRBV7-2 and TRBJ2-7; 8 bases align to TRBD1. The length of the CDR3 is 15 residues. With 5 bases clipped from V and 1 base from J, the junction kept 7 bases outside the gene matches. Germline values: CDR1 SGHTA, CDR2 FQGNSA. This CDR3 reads CASSLRQGTSYEQYF. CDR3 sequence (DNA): TGTGCCAGCAGCCTTCGACAGGGGACTTCCTACGAGCAGTACTTC.

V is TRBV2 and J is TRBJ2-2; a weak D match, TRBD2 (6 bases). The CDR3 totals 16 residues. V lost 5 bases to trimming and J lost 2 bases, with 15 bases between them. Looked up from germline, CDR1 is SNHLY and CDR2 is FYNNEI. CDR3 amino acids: CASSSQGLFNTGELFF. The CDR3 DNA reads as TGTGCCAGCAGTTCTCAGGGACTCTTCAACACCGGGGAGCTGTTTTTT.

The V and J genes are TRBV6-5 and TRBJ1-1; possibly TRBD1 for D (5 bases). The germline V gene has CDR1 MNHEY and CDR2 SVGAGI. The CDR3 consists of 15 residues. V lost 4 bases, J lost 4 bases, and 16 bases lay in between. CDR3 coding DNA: TGTGCCAGCAGTTTAAACGGGGGGGGGATCACTGAAGCTTTCTTT. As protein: CASSLNGGGITEAFF.

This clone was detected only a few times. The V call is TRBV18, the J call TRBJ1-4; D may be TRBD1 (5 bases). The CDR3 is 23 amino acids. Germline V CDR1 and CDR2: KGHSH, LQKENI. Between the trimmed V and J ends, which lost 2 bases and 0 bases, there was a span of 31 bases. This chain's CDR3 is CASSPVKIIPEDSPFATNEKLFF. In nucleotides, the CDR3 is TGTGCCAGCTCACCAGTTAAGATAATCCCGGAAGACAGCCCGTTTGCAACTAATGAAAAACTGTTTTTT. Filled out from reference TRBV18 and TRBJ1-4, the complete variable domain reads NAGVMQNPRHLVRRRGQEARLRCSPMKGHSHVYWYRQLPEEGLKFMVYLQKENIIDESGMPKERFSAEFPKEGPSILRIQQVVRGDSAAYFCASSPVKIIPEDSPFATNEKLFFGSGTQLSVL.

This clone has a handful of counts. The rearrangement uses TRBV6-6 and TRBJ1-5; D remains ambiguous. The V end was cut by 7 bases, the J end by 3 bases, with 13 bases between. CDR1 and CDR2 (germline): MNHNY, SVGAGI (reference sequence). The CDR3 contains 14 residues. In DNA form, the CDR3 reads TGTGCCAGCACCGCCGGCGGCCCCAATCAGCCCCAGCATTTT. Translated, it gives CASTAGGPNQPQHF.

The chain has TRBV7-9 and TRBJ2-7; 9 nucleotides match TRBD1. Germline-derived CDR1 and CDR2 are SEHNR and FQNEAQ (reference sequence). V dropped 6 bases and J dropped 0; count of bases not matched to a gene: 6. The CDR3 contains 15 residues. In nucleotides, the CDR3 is TGTGCCAGCAGTGCGTCGGGACAGGGCTCCTACGAGCAGTACTTC. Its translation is CASSASGQGSYEQYF.

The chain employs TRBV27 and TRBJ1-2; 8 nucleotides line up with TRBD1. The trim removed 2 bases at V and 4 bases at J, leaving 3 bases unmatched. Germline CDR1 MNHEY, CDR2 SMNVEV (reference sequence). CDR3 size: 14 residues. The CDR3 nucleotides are TGTGCCAGCAGTTTACAGGGGGCGGCCTATGGCTACACCTTC. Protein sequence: CASSLQGAAYGYTF.

The CDR3 region is CASSGPTGGFNEQFF. The CDR3 region has the DNA TGTGCCAGCAGCGGGCCGACAGGGGGTTTCAATGAGCAGTTCTTC. The chain is built from TRBV9 and TRBJ2-1; 9 bases match TRBD1. V dropped 3 bases and J dropped 6; count of bases not matched to a gene: 7. CDR1 and CDR2 (germline): SGDLS, YYNGEE. This CDR3 contains 15 residues.

The CDR3 nucleotides read TGCGCCAGCAGCCAAGCGGTCAGTGGACAGGGAAATGGCTACACCTTC. Encoded protein: CASSQAVSGQGNGYTF. The V gene is TRBV4-3, the J gene TRBJ1-2; 8 nucleotides line up with TRBD1. The CDR3 has 16 residues. Germline V gives CDR1 LGHNA, CDR2 YSLEER. Germline trimming cut 1 base from V and 6 bases from J; bases unmatched to any gene: 10.

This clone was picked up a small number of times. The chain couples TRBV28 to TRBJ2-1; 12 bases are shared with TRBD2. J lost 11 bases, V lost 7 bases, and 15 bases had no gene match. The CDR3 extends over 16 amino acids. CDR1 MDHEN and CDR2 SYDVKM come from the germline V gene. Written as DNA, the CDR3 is TGTGCCAGCACCCGAAGTCTAGCGGGAGGGCGTGGTAAGCAGTTCTTC. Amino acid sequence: CASTRSLAGGRGKQFF.

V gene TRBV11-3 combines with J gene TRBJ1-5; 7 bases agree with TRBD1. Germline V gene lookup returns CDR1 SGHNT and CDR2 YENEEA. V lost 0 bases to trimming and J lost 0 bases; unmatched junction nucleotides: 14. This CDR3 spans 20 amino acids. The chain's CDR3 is CASSLEIIKGQPYSNQPQHF. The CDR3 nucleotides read TGTGCCAGCAGCTTAGAAATTATCAAGGGACAGCCCTATAGCAATCAGCCCCAGCATTTT.

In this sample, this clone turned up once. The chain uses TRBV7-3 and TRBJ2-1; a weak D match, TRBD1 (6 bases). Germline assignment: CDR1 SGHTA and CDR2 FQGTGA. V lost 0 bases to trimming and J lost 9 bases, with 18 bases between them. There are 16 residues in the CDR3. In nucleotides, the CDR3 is TGTGCCAGCAGCTTAACAGCCAGGACTTTAGGGGGTGAGCAGTTCTTC. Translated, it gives CASSLTARTLGGEQFF. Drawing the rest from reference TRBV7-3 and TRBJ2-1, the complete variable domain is GAGVSQTPSNKVTEKGKYVELRCDPISGHTALYWYRQSLGQGPEFLIYFQGTGAADDSGLPNDRFFAVRPEGSVSTLKIQRTERGDSAVYLCASSLTARTLGGEQFFGPGTRLTVL.

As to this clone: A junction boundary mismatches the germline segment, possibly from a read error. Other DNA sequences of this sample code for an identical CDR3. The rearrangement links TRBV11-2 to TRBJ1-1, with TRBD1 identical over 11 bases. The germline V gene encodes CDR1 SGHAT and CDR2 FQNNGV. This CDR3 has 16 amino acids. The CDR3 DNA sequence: TGTGCCAGCAGCTTAGAAGGGACAGGGGGTTTCACTGAGGCTTTCTTT. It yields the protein CASSLEGTGGFTEAFF.

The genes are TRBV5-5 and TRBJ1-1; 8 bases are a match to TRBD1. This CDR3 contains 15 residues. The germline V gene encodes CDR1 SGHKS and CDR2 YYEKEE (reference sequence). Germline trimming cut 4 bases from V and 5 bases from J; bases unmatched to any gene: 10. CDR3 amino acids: CASSTDRQGITEAFF. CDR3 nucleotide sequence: TGTGCCAGCAGCACGGACAGACAGGGGATTACTGAAGCTTTCTTT.

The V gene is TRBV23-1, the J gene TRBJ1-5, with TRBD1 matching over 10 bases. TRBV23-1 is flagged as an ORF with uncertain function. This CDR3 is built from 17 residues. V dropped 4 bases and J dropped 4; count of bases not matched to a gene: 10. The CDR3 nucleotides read TGCGCCAGCAGTCTCCACCTGGGACAGGGGCGGAATCAGCCCCAGCATTTT. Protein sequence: CASSLHLGQGRNQPQHF.

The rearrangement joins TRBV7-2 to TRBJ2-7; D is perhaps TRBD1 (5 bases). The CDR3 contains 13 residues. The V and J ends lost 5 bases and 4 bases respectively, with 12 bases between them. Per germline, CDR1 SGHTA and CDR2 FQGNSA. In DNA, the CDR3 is TGTGCCAGCAGCGTTGGACAACAATACGAGCAGTACTTC. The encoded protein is CASSVGQQYEQYF. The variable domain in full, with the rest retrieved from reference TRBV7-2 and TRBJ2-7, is GAGVSQSPSNKVTEKGKDVELRCDPISGHTALYWYRQSLGQGLEFLIYFQGNSAPDKSGLPSDRFSAERTGGSVSTLTIQRTQQEDSAVYLCASSVGQQYEQYFGPGTRLTVT.

The CDR3 region is CSVAQGAASEAFF. The CDR3 nucleotides read TGCAGCGTTGCTCAGGGGGCAGCTAGTGAAGCTTTCTTT. The chain recombines TRBV29-1 with TRBJ1-1; TRBD1 matches 8 bases. Germline CDR1 SQVTM, CDR2 ANQGSEA. With 4 bases clipped from V and 7 bases from J, the junction kept 8 bases outside the gene matches. CDR3 size: 13 residues.

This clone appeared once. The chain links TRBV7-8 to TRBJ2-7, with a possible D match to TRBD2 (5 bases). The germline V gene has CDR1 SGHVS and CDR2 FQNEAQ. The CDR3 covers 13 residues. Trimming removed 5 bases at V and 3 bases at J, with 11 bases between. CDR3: CASSPLGSYEQYF. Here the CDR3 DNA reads TGTGCCAGCAGCCCCTTAGGGAGCTACGAGCAGTACTTC.

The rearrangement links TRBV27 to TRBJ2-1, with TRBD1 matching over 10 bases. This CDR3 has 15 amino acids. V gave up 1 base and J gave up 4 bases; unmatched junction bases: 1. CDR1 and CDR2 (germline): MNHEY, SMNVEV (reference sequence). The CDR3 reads CASSLLGQGYNEQFF. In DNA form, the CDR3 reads TGTGCCAGCAGTTTATTGGGACAGGGGTACAATGAGCAGTTCTTC.

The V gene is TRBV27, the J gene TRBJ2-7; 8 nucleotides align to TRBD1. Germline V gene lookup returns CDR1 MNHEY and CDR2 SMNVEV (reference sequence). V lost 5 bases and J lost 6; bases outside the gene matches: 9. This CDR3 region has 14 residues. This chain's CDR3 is CASSPDRGSTEQYF. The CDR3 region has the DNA TGTGCCAGCAGTCCTGACAGGGGCTCTACCGAGCAGTACTTC.

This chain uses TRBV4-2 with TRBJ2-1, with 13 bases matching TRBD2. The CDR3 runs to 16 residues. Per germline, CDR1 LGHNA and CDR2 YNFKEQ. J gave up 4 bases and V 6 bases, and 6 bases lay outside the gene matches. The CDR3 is CASSPGLAGVYNEQFF. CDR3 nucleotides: TGTGCCAGCAGTCCCGGACTAGCGGGGGTATACAATGAGCAGTTCTTC.

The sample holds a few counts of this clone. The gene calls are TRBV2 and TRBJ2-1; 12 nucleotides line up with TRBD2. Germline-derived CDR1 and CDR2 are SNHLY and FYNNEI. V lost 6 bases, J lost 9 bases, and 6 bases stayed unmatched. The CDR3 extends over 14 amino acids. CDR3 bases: TGTGCCAGCAGAGCGACTAGCGGGGGTAGTGAGCAGTTCTTC. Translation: CASRATSGGSEQFF.

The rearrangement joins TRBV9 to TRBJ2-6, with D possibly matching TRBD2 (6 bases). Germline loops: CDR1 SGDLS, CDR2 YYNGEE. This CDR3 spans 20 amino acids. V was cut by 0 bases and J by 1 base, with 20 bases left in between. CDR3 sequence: CASSVDPGRLFGSGANVLTF. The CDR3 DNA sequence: TGTGCCAGCAGCGTAGACCCGGGGAGGCTTTTTGGGTCTGGGGCCAACGTCCTGACTTTC.

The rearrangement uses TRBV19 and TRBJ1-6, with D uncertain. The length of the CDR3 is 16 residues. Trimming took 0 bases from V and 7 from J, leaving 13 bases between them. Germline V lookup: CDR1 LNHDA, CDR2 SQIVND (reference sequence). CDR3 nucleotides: TGTGCCAGTAGTATAGAAGGGAGGAGAGACAATTCACCCCTCCACTTT. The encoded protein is CASSIEGRRDNSPLHF.

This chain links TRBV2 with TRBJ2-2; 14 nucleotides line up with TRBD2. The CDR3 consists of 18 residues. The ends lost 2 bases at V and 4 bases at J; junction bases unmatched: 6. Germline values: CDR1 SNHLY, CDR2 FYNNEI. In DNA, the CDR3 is TGTGCCAGCAGTGAATCTGGACTAGCGGGAGGTTTCACCGGGGAGCTGTTTTTT. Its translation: CASSESGLAGGFTGELFF.

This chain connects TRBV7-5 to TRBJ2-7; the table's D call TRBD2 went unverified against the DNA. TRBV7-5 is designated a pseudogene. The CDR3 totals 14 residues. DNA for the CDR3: TGTGTCAGAAGCCCGGGGGGATTCACCTACGAGCAGTACTTC. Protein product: CVRSPGGFTYEQYF.